The 21 T cell receptor beta chains listed next were all sequenced from one sample in a study of OX40 agonist ivuxolimab in advanced cancers. Method: immunoSEQ multiplex PCR; TCRdb's copy keeps in-frame clones and lacks some. The data contain tens of thousands of clones, 90% to 95% of them singletons. Source: CD4+ or CD8+ T cells sorted from blood, taken in a trial of the OX40 agonist ivuxolimab. Receptor source: an adult with an advanced solid tumor such as melanoma, head and neck, liver or kidney cancer.

The chain recombines TRBV6-5 with TRBJ2-5; 7 bases map to TRBD2. Germline V gives CDR1 MNHEY, CDR2 SVGAGI. The CDR3 runs to 15 residues. The trim removed 0 bases at V and 4 bases at J, leaving 5 bases unmatched. The CDR3 loop is CASSYSSGTAETQYF. The CDR3 DNA sequence: TGTGCCAGCAGTTACTCCAGCGGGACGGCAGAGACCCAGTACTTC.

The J gene is TRBJ2-3, the V gene TRBV7-3; D is possibly TRBD1 (6 bases). This CDR3 contains 15 residues. The germline V gene has CDR1 SGHTA and CDR2 FQGTGA. V shed 5 bases and J shed 2 bases, with 14 bases lying between them. CDR3 in amino acids: CASSDTQGSTDTQYF. CDR3 coding DNA: TGTGCCAGCAGCGACACCCAGGGGTCCACAGATACGCAGTATTTT.

The CDR3 coding sequence is TGTGCCAGTAGTGAGAGCTCGTTATCCTACAATGAGCAGTTCTTC. As protein: CASSESSLSYNEQFF. The chain has TRBV19 and TRBJ2-1; D is unclear. Trimming took 5 bases from V and 1 from J, leaving 12 bases between them. The germline V gene encodes CDR1 LNHDA and CDR2 SQIVND (reference sequence). The CDR3 covers 15 residues.

J is TRBJ1-1 and V is TRBV7-3, with D unclear. Germline lookup yields CDR1 SGHTA and CDR2 FQGTGA. The CDR3 sequence is 15 residues long. V lost 5 bases to trimming and J lost 1 base, with 14 bases between them. The CDR3 spells CASSLYKAGNTEAFF. DNA of the CDR3: TGTGCCAGCAGCCTCTACAAAGCAGGGAACACTGAAGCTTTCTTT.

The V call is TRBV27, the J call TRBJ1-4, with D tentatively TRBD1 (5 bases). Germline values: CDR1 MNHEY, CDR2 SMNVEV (reference sequence). CDR3 length: 13 residues. V dropped 3 bases and J dropped 8 bases, with 10 bases sitting between them. DNA for the CDR3: TGTGCCAGCAGTTTTTTTCAGGGAGAAAAACTGTTTTTT. Translating gives CASSFFQGEKLFF.

This clone turned up a few times. J is TRBJ2-7 and V is TRBV6-1, with a tentative D call TRBD1 (7 bases). Trimming shortened V by 5 bases and J by 7 bases, and 18 bases separated the two germline ends. The germline CDR1 and CDR2 sequences are MNHNS and SASEGT. The CDR3 extends over 14 amino acids. Here the CDR3 reads CASSTTGTRGEQYF. CDR3 bases: TGTGCCAGCAGTACGACAGGGACCCGGGGGGAGCAGTACTTC.

The V and J genes are TRBV30 and TRBJ1-1; the D gene is possibly TRBD1 (5 bases). The germline V gene encodes CDR1 GTSNPN and CDR2 SVGIG (reference sequence). Trimming took off 4 bases at V and 6 bases at J, with 12 bases between the two ends. This CDR3 contains 12 residues. The CDR3 nucleotides are TGTGCCTGGACAGGGTTACGAGCTGAAGCTTTCTTT. Its translation: CAWTGLRAEAFF.

This clone was recorded a few times. The CDR3 reads CASSPREGDNYGYTF. In DNA form, the CDR3 reads TGTGCCAGCAGCCCGAGGGAGGGGGACAACTATGGCTACACCTTC. This sequence joins TRBV9 and TRBJ1-2, with D perhaps TRBD1 (6 bases). V dropped 4 bases and J dropped 2 bases, with 15 bases sitting between them. The germline V gene encodes CDR1 SGDLS and CDR2 YYNGEE. This CDR3 has 15 residues.

The chain couples TRBV4-2 to TRBJ2-7; 8 bases are a match to TRBD2. The CDR3 has 16 residues. The trim removed 0 bases at V and 0 bases at J, leaving 4 bases unmatched. Germline assignment: CDR1 LGHNA and CDR2 YNFKEQ. The chain's CDR3 is CASSQDTSGNSYEQYF. The CDR3 coding sequence is TGTGCCAGCAGCCAAGATACTAGCGGAAACTCCTACGAGCAGTACTTC.

This chain uses TRBV7-9 with TRBJ2-7; 7 bases are a match to TRBD1. V dropped 1 base and J dropped 2; count of bases not matched to a gene: 5. The CDR3 is 15 amino acids. Germline CDR1 and CDR2: SEHNR and FQNEAQ (reference sequence). CDR3 nucleotide sequence: TGTGCCAGCAGCTTAGTGGAGACAGGGCCCTACGAGCAGTACTTC. This translates into CASSLVETGPYEQYF.

The V and J genes are TRBV7-6 and TRBJ2-7; 7 bases line up with TRBD1. V shed 8 bases, J shed 6 bases, and the junction held 7 bases outside the gene matches. The germline V gene has CDR1 SGHVS and CDR2 FNYEAQ. The CDR3 has 12 amino acids. The CDR3 DNA follows: TGTGCCAGCCGGGACAGAACGGGCGAGCAGTACTTC. As protein: CASRDRTGEQYF.

The rearrangement uses TRBV29-1 and TRBJ1-1; possible D gene TRBD1, 5 bases. The germline V and J ends were trimmed by 7 bases and 3 bases, with 12 bases remaining between them. Germline CDR1 and CDR2: SQVTM and ANQGSEA. This CDR3 is built from 12 residues. The CDR3 sequence: CSARVSDTEAFF. The CDR3 coding sequence is TGCAGCGCCAGGGTTTCGGACACTGAAGCTTTCTTT.

The rearrangement links TRBV15 to TRBJ2-2, with D unresolved. CDR3 length: 15 amino acids. Germline CDR1 reads LNHNV; CDR2 reads YYDKDF (reference sequence). Trimming cost V 1 base and J 4 bases, with 10 bases left between them. The CDR3 loop is CATSRVGPGTGELFF. The CDR3 coding sequence is TGTGCCACCAGCAGAGTTGGGCCGGGCACCGGGGAGCTGTTTTTT.

V and J are TRBV19 and TRBJ2-2; D uncertain. There are 12 residues in the CDR3. Germline V gives CDR1 LNHDA, CDR2 SQIVND (reference sequence). V was clipped by 3 bases and J by 4 bases, with 3 bases between them. DNA of the CDR3: TGTGCCAGTAGTATGGGCACCGGGGAGCTGTTTTTT. This sequence encodes CASSMGTGELFF.

This chain joins TRBV5-1 and TRBJ2-1, with 11 bases fitting TRBD2. From germline, CDR1 is SGHRS and CDR2 YFSETQ. Losses at the gene ends were 4 bases for V and 3 bases for J; bases not matched to a gene: 9. The CDR3 has 17 amino acids. The DNA of the CDR3 is TGCGCCAGCAGCCAAGGACTAGCGGGCGTAGTCTACAATGAGCAGTTCTTC. Translated, it gives CASSQGLAGVVYNEQFF.

This chain uses TRBV6-5 with TRBJ1-1, with a weak D call TRBD1 (6 bases). Trimming took off 0 bases at V and 5 bases at J, with 10 bases between the two ends. The germline V gene has CDR1 MNHEY and CDR2 SVGAGI. The CDR3 is made up of 14 amino acids. The CDR3 DNA is TGTGCCAGCAGTTACTCGGGAGGGGGGACTGAAGCTTTCTTT. This sequence encodes CASSYSGGGTEAFF.

The chain couples TRBV7-9 to TRBJ2-1; 12 positions agree with TRBD1. Germline V gene data show CDR1 as SEHNR and CDR2 as FQNEAQ (reference sequence). The V and J ends lost 5 bases and 6 bases, in that order; junction bases with no gene match: 11. This CDR3 is built from 17 residues. This chain's CDR3 is CASSPRAGQGAANEQFF. The CDR3 nucleotides are TGTGCCAGCAGCCCCCGGGCGGGACAGGGGGCTGCCAATGAGCAGTTCTTC.

The chain carries TRBV5-8 and TRBJ2-5; D unclear. The CDR3 totals 15 residues. The V end was cut by 0 bases, the J end by 3 bases, with 12 bases between. Germline CDR1 is SGHTS and CDR2 is YDEGEE. The DNA for the CDR3 is TGTGCCAGCAGCTTGGAGGGCGACAAAGAAGAGACCCAGTACTTC. This sequence encodes CASSLEGDKEETQYF.

The chain uses TRBV5-6 and TRBJ2-2, with D possibly being TRBD2 (5 bases). Trimming took off 4 bases at V and 6 bases at J, with 16 bases between the two ends. This CDR3 region has 15 residues. Germline loops: CDR1 SGHDT, CDR2 YYEEEE. The CDR3 here is CASSLTRNGAGELFF. The CDR3 region has the DNA TGTGCCAGCAGCCTTACACGTAACGGGGCCGGGGAGCTGTTTTTT.

This chain joins TRBV19 and TRBJ2-3, with a tentative D call TRBD2 (5 bases). This CDR3 region has 17 residues. Trimming stripped 1 base from V and 0 bases from J, with 14 bases between. From germline, CDR1 is LNHDA and CDR2 SQIVND (reference sequence). CDR3: CASSIGPTGTSTDTQYF. The CDR3 nucleotides are TGTGCCAGTAGTATAGGTCCGACGGGAACTAGCACAGATACGCAGTATTTT.

This chain connects TRBV12-5 to TRBJ2-1, with 11 bases identical to TRBD2. Germline CDR1 is LGHNT and CDR2 is FRNRAP. The trim removed 6 bases at V and 9 bases at J, leaving 7 bases unmatched. The CDR3 sequence is 14 residues long. The CDR3 reads CASGIAGGRIEQFF. The CDR3 DNA sequence: TGTGCTAGTGGGATAGCGGGAGGGCGGATTGAGCAGTTCTTC.